Presented here are 4 T cell receptor beta chains from one specimen sequenced in a study of T cell responses to AZD1222 COVID-19 vaccine. Sequencing used immunoSEQ multiplex PCR; TCRdb keeps in-frame clones, though not all of them. The sample has tens of thousands of clones, approximately 90% seen once. The source was peripheral blood, collected 28 days after the second dose of the MenACWY control vaccine. Receptors originate from an adult who received the MenACWY meningococcal vaccine as a control.

The CDR3 bases are TGTGCCAGCTCACCACCGGGGACAGGCTCTGGAAACACCATATATTTT. Encoded protein: CASSPPGTGSGNTIYF. V is TRBV18 and J is TRBJ1-3; 8 bases align to TRBD1. Trimming took 0 bases from V and 0 from J; bases not matched to a gene: 1. Germline loops: CDR1 KGHSH, CDR2 LQKENI. The CDR3 covers 16 residues.

J is TRBJ2-2 and V is TRBV7-2; D is unclear. The ends were cut back, 8 bases at V and 7 bases at J, with 14 bases in the middle. CDR1 is SGHTA, CDR2 FQGNSA, per germline. The CDR3 sequence is 13 residues long. CDR3 amino acids: CASSLSVGGELFF. CDR3 DNA: TGTGCCAGCTCACTAAGCGTTGGCGGGGAGCTGTTTTTT.

This clone occurred once. This chain links TRBV6-6 with TRBJ1-5, with D possibly TRBD1 on 6 matching bases. CDR3 length: 15 residues. With 8 bases removed from V and 1 base from J, the gap between germline ends came to 15 bases. Germline CDR1 MNHNY, CDR2 SVGAGI (reference sequence). CDR3 nucleotides: TGTGCCAGCTCGGGGGGGGCCTTGAGCAATCAGCCCCAGCATTTT. As protein: CASSGGALSNQPQHF.

The genes are TRBV24-1 and TRBJ1-4; D ambiguous. V shed 7 bases and J shed 8 bases, with 13 bases lying between them. CDR1 is KGHDR, CDR2 SFDVKD, per germline. The CDR3 extends over 13 amino acids. The CDR3 spells CATRGGEREKLFF. In DNA form, the CDR3 reads TGTGCCACCAGAGGAGGTGAAAGGGAAAAACTGTTTTTT.